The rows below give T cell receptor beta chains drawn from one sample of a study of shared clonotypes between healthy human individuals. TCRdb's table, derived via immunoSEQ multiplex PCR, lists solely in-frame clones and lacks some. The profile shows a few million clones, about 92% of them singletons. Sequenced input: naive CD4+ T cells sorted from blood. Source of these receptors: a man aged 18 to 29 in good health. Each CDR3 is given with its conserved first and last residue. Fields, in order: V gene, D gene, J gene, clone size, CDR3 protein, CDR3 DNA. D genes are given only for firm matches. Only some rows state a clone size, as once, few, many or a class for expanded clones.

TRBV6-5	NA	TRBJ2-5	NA	CASSSNGLRGETQYF	TGTGCCAGCAGTTCAAACGGGTTACGGGGGGAGACCCAGTACTTC
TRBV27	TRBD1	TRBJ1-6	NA	CASSSYGAGGSSPLHF	TGTGCCAGCAGTTCCTACGGGGCAGGGGGCAGTTCACCCCTCCACTTT
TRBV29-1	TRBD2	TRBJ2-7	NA	CSVVTSGRAGEQYF	TGCAGCGTCGTGACTAGCGGGAGGGCCGGCGAGCAGTACTTC
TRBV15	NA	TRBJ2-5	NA	CATSRGSAVETQYF	TGTGCCACCAGCAGAGGATCAGCTGTGGAGACCCAGTACTTC
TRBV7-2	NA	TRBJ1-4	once	CASSRSRGSNEKLFF	TGTGCCAGCAGCCGGAGCAGGGGATCTAATGAAAAACTGTTTTTT
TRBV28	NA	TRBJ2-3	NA	CASSPPGTRTDTQYF	TGTGCCAGCAGTCCCCCCGGCACGCGCACAGATACGCAGTATTTT
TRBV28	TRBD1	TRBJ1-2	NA	CASSLSTDRGSYGYTF	TGTGCCAGCAGTTTATCAACCGACAGGGGTTCCTATGGCTACACCTTC
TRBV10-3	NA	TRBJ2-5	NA	CAISESIGVETQYF	TGTGCCATCAGTGAGTCAATAGGGGTAGAGACCCAGTACTTC
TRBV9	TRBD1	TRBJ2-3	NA	CASSVGGQGGTDTQYF	TGTGCCAGCAGCGTAGGAGGACAGGGGGGAACAGATACGCAGTATTTT
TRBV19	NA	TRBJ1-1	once	CASSRYTGAGAIWDTEAFF	TGTGCCAGTAGTCGATACACTGGGGCAGGGGCAATTTGGGACACTGAAGCTTTCTTT
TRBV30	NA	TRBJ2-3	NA	CAWSALTRESQYF	TGTGCCTGGAGTGCCCTAACACGGGAGTCGCAGTATTTT
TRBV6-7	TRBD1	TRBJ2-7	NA	CASSPGTGPSYEQYF	TGTGCCAGCAGCCCCGGGACAGGGCCTTCCTACGAGCAGTACTTC
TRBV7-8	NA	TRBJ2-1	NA	CASSLDGRATYNEQFF	TGTGCCAGCAGCTTAGACGGCAGGGCTACTTACAATGAGCAGTTCTTC
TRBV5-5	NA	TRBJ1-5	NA	CASSLTGPSNQPQHF	TGTGCCAGCAGCTTGACAGGGCCTAGCAATCAGCCCCAGCATTTT
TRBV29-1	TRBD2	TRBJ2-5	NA	CSVEDLGGLAYSQYF	TGCAGCGTTGAAGATTTAGGGGGACTAGCGTATTCCCAGTACTTC
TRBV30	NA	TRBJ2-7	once	CASGDSEQYF	TGTGCCTCGGGGGATAGCGAGCAGTACTTC
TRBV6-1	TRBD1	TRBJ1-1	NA	CASRTTGSPTEAFF	TGTGCCAGCAGGACGACAGGGTCTCCCACTGAAGCTTTCTTT
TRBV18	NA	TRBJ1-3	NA	CASSPSVGPSSGNTIYF	TGTGCCAGCTCCCCCTCTGTGGGCCCGAGCTCTGGAAACACCATATATTTT
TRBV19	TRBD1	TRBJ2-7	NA	CASSMDRGLEQYF	TGTGCCAGTAGCATGGACAGGGGGCTCGAGCAGTACTTC
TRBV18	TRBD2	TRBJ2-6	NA	CASSPVIASGLAASGANVLTF	TGTGCCAGCTCACCCGTTATAGCCTCGGGACTAGCCGCCTCTGGGGCCAACGTCCTGACTTTC
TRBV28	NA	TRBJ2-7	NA	CASSLGGSKQYF	TGTGCCAGCAGTTTAGGCGGTAGCAAGCAGTACTTC
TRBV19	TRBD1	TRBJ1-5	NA	CASRTGEGNQPQHF	TGTGCCAGTAGGACAGGGGAAGGCAATCAGCCCCAGCATTTT
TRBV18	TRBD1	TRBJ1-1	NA	CASSPRLGGTGRTEAFF	TGTGCCAGCTCACCAAGGTTAGGAGGGACAGGGCGGACTGAAGCTTTCTTT
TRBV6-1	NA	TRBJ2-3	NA	CASSAKTRTSTDTQYF	TGTGCCAGCAGTGCTAAGACTAGAACTAGCACAGATACGCAGTATTTT
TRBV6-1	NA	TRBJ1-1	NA	CASSEVEGTTEAFF	TGTGCCAGCAGTGAAGTGGAGGGGACCACTGAAGCTTTCTTT
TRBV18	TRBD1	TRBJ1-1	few	CASSPLTGDTEAFF	TGTGCCAGCTCACCCCTGACAGGGGACACTGAAGCTTTCTTT
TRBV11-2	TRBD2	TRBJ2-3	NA	CASSFWTSGSSDTQYF	TGTGCCAGCAGCTTCTGGACTAGCGGGAGTTCAGATACGCAGTATTTT
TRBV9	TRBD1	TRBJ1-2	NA	CASSLTGYLQGNGYTF	TGTGCCAGCAGTCTTACCGGTTACCTACAGGGGAATGGCTACACCTTC
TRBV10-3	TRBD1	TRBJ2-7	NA	CAIRGDRGVYEQYF	TGTGCCATCAGAGGGGACAGGGGGGTCTACGAGCAGTACTTC
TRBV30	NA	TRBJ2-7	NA	CAWSAPRTATYEQYF	TGTGCCTGGAGCGCGCCGAGGACAGCGACCTACGAGCAGTACTTC
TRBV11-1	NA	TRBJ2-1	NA	CASSLRDGGEQFF	TGTGCCAGCAGCTTACGAGACGGGGGTGAGCAGTTCTTC
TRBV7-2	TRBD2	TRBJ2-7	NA	CASSTRTSGKGEQYF	TGTGCCAGCAGCACCCGGACTAGCGGGAAGGGCGAGCAGTACTTC
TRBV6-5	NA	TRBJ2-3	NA	CASSYSGGDTQYF	TGTGCCAGCAGTTACTCAGGAGGAGATACGCAGTATTTT
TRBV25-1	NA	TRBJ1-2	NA	CASSSSYGYTF	TGTGCCAGCAGTTCATCCTATGGCTACACCTTC
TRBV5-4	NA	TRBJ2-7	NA	CASSSQGNSYEQYF	TGTGCCAGCAGCTCCCAGGGCAACTCCTACGAGCAGTACTTC
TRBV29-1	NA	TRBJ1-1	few	CSVERAEAFF	TGCAGCGTTGAAAGGGCAGAAGCTTTCTTT
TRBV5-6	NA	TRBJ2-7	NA	CASSLASYEQYF	TGTGCCAGCAGCTTGGCAAGTTACGAGCAGTACTTC
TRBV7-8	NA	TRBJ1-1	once	CASTLGAEAFF	TGTGCCAGCACCCTGGGCGCTGAAGCTTTCTTT
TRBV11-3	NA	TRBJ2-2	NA	CASSPDSITGELFF	TGTGCCAGCAGCCCGGACAGCATCACCGGGGAGCTGTTTTTT
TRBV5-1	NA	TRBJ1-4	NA	CASSLAGGTATNEKLFF	TGCGCCAGCAGCTTGGCTGGGGGCACCGCAACTAATGAAAAACTGTTTTTT
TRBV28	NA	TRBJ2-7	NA	CASSLTGRAYEQYF	TGTGCCAGCAGCCTTACCGGGCGAGCGTACGAGCAGTACTTC
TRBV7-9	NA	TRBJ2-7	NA	CASSLIYEQYF	TGTGCCAGCAGCTTGATCTACGAGCAGTACTTC
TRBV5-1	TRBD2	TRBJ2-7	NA	CASSLAGRLAGNEQYF	TGCGCCAGCAGCTTGGCCGGTAGGCTAGCGGGAAACGAGCAGTACTTC
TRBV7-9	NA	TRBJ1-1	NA	CASSPRQSPGTEAFF	TGTGCCAGCAGTCCTCGACAGAGCCCGGGGACTGAAGCTTTCTTT
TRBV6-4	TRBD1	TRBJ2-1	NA	CASSDSSAGGWDEQFF	TGTGCCAGCAGTGACTCGAGTGCAGGGGGCTGGGATGAGCAGTTCTTC